These 14 T cell receptor beta chains were sequenced from one sample in a study of shared clonotypes between healthy human individuals. Profiled with immunoSEQ multiplex PCR; TCRdb holds only in-frame clones, not every one. The sample contains 2 million to 2.5 million clones, 85% to 95% of which appear only once. Sequencing was performed on naive CD4+ T cells from PBMCs. Subset defined: CD45RA+ positively selected. The origin of the receptors is a man in his late teens or twenties in good health. Some clones in this sample may be carry-over from other donors' samples.

This rearrangement joins TRBV14 to TRBJ1-2; the D is unclear. The V gene's germline CDR1 is SGHDN and CDR2 FVKESK. The CDR3 totals 13 residues. Trimming removed 4 bases at V and 4 bases at J, with 10 bases between. The CDR3 DNA reads TGTGCCAGCAGCCTTCAAGGAAGCTATGGCTACACCTTC. It codes for CASSLQGSYGYTF.

This clone was recorded only once. Different DNA sequences within this sample yield the same CDR3. CDR3 protein: CASSEAGQGTYEQYF. The CDR3 DNA is TGTGCCAGCAGTGAAGCAGGGCAGGGTACCTACGAGCAGTACTTC. The J gene is TRBJ2-7, the V gene TRBV6-1; weak D call: TRBD1 (5 bases). Between the trimmed V and J ends, which lost 0 bases and 2 bases, there was a span of 11 bases. Germline CDR1 MNHNS, CDR2 SASEGT. The CDR3 consists of 15 residues.

Of note for this clone: Other DNA variants within this sample encode the same CDR3. The V gene is TRBV6-5, the J gene TRBJ2-5; unclear D gene. The V end was cut by 0 bases, the J end by 1 base, with 6 bases between. Germline values: CDR1 MNHEY, CDR2 SVGAGI. The CDR3 runs 14 residues. The DNA for the CDR3 is TGTGCCAGCAGTTACTCGCGGAGCCAAGAGACCCAGTACTTC. This gives the protein CASSYSRSQETQYF.

The chain carries TRBV5-1 and TRBJ1-2; possible D gene TRBD1, 6 bases. The germline gives CDR1 SGHRS, CDR2 YFSETQ. CDR3 size: 14 residues. V was clipped by 5 bases and J by 6 bases, with 17 bases between them. CDR3 in amino acids: CASSPGQPVDGYTF. The CDR3 DNA follows: TGCGCCAGCAGTCCCGGACAGCCAGTGGATGGCTACACCTTC.

The rearrangement joins TRBV6-4 to TRBJ2-3; possibly TRBD1 for D (6 bases). V was cut by 6 bases and J by 2 bases, with 18 bases left in between. CDR3 size: 16 residues. Germline V gene sequence: CDR1 MRHNA, CDR2 SNTAGT. The CDR3 loop is CASSYAPSGATDTQYF. The DNA for the CDR3 is TGTGCCAGCAGCTATGCCCCCTCAGGGGCCACAGATACGCAGTATTTT.

This clone was seen just once. CDR3 in amino acids: CASSFTGVWADTQYF. CDR3 coding DNA: TGCGCCAGCAGCTTCACAGGGGTGTGGGCAGATACGCAGTATTTT. The J gene is TRBJ2-3, the V gene TRBV5-1; 7 bases are a match to TRBD1. The CDR3 sequence is 15 residues long. Looked up from germline, CDR1 is SGHRS and CDR2 is YFSETQ. The V segment lost 2 bases and the J segment 4 bases; nucleotides outside the gene matches: 7.

The V gene is TRBV6-6, the J gene TRBJ2-6; no definite D call. CDR1 MNHNY and CDR2 SVGAGI come from the germline V gene (reference sequence). Trimming stripped 4 bases from V and 0 bases from J, with 7 bases between. The CDR3 is made up of 15 amino acids. This CDR3 is CASSSPDSGANVLTF. CDR3 DNA sequence: TGTGCCAGCAGTTCTCCAGACTCTGGGGCCAACGTCCTGACTTTC.

As for this clone: Other nucleotide sequences in the sample specify the same CDR3. The genes are TRBV28 and TRBJ2-7; unclear D gene. V was trimmed by 5 bases and J by 3 bases, leaving 5 bases between them. Germline V gene data show CDR1 as MDHEN and CDR2 as SYDVKM. The CDR3 is 11 residues long. The CDR3 reads CASSRYYEQYF. The CDR3 coding sequence is TGTGCCAGCAGTAGATACTACGAGCAGTACTTC. The complete variable domain, with remaining parts taken from reference TRBV28 and TRBJ2-7, reads DVKVTQSSRYLVKRTGEKVFLECVQDMDHENMFWYRQDPGLGLRLIYFSYDVKMKEKGDIPEGYSVSREKKERFSLILESASTNQTSMYLCASSRYYEQYFGPGTRLTVT.

V and J are TRBV7-2 and TRBJ1-2; D is unclear. V lost 0 bases and J lost 2, with 13 bases in between. The CDR3 runs to 16 residues. Germline V lookup: CDR1 SGHTA, CDR2 FQGNSA. The CDR3 region has the DNA TGTGCCAGCAGCTTAGCCTGGCTCCCCAGGAACTATGGCTACACCTTC. This sequence encodes CASSLAWLPRNYGYTF.

This clone was found once. This rearrangement joins TRBV28 to TRBJ2-2; 7 bases fit TRBD2. J gave up 8 bases and V 6 bases, and 12 bases lay outside the gene matches. The CDR3 is 15 amino acids. CDR1 and CDR2 from the germline V gene are MDHEN and SYDVKM. The CDR3 nucleotides are TGTGCCAGCAGCCCCCCCTGGCGGGAGTTGGGGGAGCTGTTTTTT. Its translation: CASSPPWRELGELFF.

The genes are TRBV6-1 and TRBJ1-2; D possibly corresponds to TRBD1 (6 bases). Trimming pared 3 bases from V and 4 bases from J, leaving 9 bases between. The CDR3 length is 13 residues. CDR1 MNHNS and CDR2 SASEGT come from the germline V gene. The CDR3 region has the DNA TGTGCCAGCAGTGACAGGGGCTCCTATGGCTACACCTTC. Translated: CASSDRGSYGYTF.

The CDR3, as DNA: TGTGCCAGCAGCTTATCCCGGGATGGGGCTTTCTTT. It yields the protein CASSLSRDGAFF. The chain combines TRBV7-2 with TRBJ1-1; D gene uncertain. This CDR3 region has 12 residues. V lost 2 bases to trimming and J lost 11 bases, with 12 bases between them. Germline lookup yields CDR1 SGHTA and CDR2 FQGNSA.

This chain uses TRBV6-6 with TRBJ2-1; either TRBD1 or TRBD2 may fit D (6 bases each). Germline lookup yields CDR1 MNHNY and CDR2 SVGAGI (reference sequence). Trimming shortened V by 2 bases and J by 7 bases, and 15 bases separated the two germline ends. The CDR3 is 15 residues long. CDR3 DNA sequence: TGTGCCAGCAGTTACGCACCCGGGGGCTCAAATGAGCAGTTCTTC. Its translation: CASSYAPGGSNEQFF.

V gene TRBV10-1 combines with J gene TRBJ2-2; D gene uncertain. V was shortened by 6 bases and J by 2 bases, with 16 bases between the two germline ends. The CDR3 spans 16 residues. The V gene's germline CDR1 is WNHNN and CDR2 SYGVQD (reference sequence). CDR3 nucleotides: TGCGCCAGCAGAAGGTCCGTCTACTTCAACACCGGGGAGCTGTTTTTT. Amino acid sequence: CASRRSVYFNTGELFF.